This T cell receptor beta chain was recorded in a study of early T cells in non-severe SARS-CoV-2 infection. Attachment of unique molecular identifiers was made to individual cDNA molecules. TCRdb reanalysed the 5' RACE reads using MiXCR and keeps one entry per CDR3 protein. The sample includes some 70,000 distinct CDR3 sequences, roughly 9.1% seen only once; the top ten take 3.2%. The CDR3 is 14 amino acids. The germline V and J ends were trimmed by 0 bases and 5 bases, with 10 bases remaining between them. In germline, CDR1 is SGHVS, CDR2 FQNEAQ. The J gene is TRBJ1-2, the V gene TRBV7-8; TRBD1 might be the D (6 bases). The sequence was obtained from an adult who was a healthcare worker with PCR-confirmed SARS-CoV-2 infection or an uninfected control (not recorded which). Sequencing used whole blood. In nucleotides, the CDR3 is TGTGCCAGCAGCTTAGCAGGCAGGGGTTATGGCTACACCTTC. Encoded protein: CASSLAGRGYGYTF.